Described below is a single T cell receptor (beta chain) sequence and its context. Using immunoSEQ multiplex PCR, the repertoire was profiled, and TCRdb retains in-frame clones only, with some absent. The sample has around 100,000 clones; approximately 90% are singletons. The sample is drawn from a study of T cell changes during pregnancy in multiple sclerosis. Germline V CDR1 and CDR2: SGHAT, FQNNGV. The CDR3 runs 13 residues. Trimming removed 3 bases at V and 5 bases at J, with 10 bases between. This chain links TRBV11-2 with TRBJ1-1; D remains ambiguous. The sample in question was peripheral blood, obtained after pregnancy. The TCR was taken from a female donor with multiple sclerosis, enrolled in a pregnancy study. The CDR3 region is CASSFSDGTEAFF. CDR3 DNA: TGTGCCAGCAGCTTCAGTGACGGGACTGAAGCTTTCTTT.